This TCR beta chain was identified in a study of blood T cells in healthy people across ages. Germline V gene lookup returns CDR1 MGHDK and CDR2 SYGVNS. V was clipped by 1 base and J by 5 bases, with 11 bases between them. The CDR3 sequence is 15 residues long. This clonotype was counted between two and nine times. For the second PCR, which ran for about 6 to 11 cycles, a sample-barcoded 5' primer and a J-beta primer mix were used. Using its own MiXCR run on the 5' RACE reads, TCRdb lists one record per CDR3 protein. The table includes approximately 1,000,000 distinct CDR3 sequences, under 40% detected once. Staff drew around 10 milliliters of peripheral blood from each donor.

Sequencing was carried out using blood. This TCR was recovered from a man aged 18-30 years in good health. The chain carries TRBV25-1 and TRBJ1-4; no clear D. The CDR3 is CASSEWVQANEKLFF. In DNA, the CDR3 is TGTGCCAGCAGTGAATGGGTGCAGGCGAATGAAAAACTGTTTTTT.